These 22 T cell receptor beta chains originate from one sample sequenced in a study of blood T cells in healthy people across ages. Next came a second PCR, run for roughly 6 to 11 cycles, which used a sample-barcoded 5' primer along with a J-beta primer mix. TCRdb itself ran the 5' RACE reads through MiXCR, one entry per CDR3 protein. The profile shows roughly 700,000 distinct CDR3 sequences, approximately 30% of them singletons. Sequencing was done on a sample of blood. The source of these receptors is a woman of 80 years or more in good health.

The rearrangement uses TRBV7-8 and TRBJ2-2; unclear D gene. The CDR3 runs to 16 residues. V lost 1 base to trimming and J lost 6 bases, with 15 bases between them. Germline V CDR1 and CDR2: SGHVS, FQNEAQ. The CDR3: CASSLGGQLYPGELFF. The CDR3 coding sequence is TGTGCCAGCAGCTTAGGAGGCCAGCTTTATCCCGGGGAGCTGTTTTTT.

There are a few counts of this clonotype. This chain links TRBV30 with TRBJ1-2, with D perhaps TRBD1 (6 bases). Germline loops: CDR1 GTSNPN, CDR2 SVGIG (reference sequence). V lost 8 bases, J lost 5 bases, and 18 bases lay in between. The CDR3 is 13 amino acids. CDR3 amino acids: CAGPGGAGYGYTF. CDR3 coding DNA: TGTGCCGGACCGGGGGGCGCTGGGTATGGCTACACCTTC.

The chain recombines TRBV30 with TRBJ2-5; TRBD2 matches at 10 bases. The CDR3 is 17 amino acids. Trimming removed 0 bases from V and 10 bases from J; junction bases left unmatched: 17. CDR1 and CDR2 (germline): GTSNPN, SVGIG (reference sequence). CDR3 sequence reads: CAWSVWGRAGGRLDQYF. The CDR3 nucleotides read TGTGCCTGGAGTGTATGGGGACGAGCGGGGGGGAGATTGGACCAGTACTTC.

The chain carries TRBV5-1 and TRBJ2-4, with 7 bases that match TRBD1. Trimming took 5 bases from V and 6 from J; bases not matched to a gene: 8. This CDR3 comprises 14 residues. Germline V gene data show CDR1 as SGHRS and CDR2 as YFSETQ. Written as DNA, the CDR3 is TGCGCCAGCAGTTCGCCGGGACAGCCAAACATTCAGTACTTC. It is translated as CASSSPGQPNIQYF.

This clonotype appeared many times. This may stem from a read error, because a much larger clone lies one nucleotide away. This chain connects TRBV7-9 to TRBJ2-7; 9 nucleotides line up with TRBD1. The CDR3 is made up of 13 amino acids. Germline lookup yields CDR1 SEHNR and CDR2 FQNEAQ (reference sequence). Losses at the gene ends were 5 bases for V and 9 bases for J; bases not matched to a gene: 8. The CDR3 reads CASSPGTGFGQYF. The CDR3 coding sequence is TGTGCCAGCAGCCCCGGGACAGGGTTTGGGCAGTACTTC.

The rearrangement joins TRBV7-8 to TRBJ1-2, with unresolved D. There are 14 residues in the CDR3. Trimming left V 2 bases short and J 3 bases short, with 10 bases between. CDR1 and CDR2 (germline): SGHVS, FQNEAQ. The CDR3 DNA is TGTGCCAGCAGCTTACAGTGGCAGGACTATGGCTACACCTTC. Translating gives CASSLQWQDYGYTF.

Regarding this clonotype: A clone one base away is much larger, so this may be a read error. CDR3 in DNA: TGCAGTGCTATCGGCCTCCGCGGGGACAATGAGCAGTTCTTC. It specifies CSAIGLRGDNEQFF. V is TRBV20-1 and J is TRBJ2-1; a possible D gene is TRBD2 (6 bases). This CDR3 comprises 14 residues. V was clipped by 4 bases and J by 5 bases, with 15 bases between them. Germline assignment: CDR1 DFQATT and CDR2 SNEGSKA (reference sequence).

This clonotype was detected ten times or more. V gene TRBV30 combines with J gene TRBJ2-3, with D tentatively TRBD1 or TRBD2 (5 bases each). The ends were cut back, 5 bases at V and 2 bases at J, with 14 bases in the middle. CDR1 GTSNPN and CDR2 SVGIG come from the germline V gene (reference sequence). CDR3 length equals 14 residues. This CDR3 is CAWEGMRYTDTQYF. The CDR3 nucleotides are TGTGCCTGGGAGGGGATGCGATACACAGATACGCAGTATTTT.

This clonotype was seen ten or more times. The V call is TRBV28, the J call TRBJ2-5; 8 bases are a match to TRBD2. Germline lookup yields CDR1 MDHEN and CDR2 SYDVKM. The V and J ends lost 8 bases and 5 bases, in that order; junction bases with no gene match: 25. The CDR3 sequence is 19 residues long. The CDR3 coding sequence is TGTGCCAGCTTCCAAAGGGGGGGGACTAGGGCCCCCTTTTTGGAGACCCAGTACTTC. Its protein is CASFQRGGTRAPFLETQYF.

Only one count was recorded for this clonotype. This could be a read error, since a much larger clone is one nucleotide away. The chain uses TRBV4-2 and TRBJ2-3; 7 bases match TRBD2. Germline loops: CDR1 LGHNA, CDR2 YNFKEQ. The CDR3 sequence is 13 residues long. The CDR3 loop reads CAGSQAGRDTQYF. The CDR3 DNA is TGTGCCGGCAGCCAAGCGGGGAGAGATACGCAGTATTTT.

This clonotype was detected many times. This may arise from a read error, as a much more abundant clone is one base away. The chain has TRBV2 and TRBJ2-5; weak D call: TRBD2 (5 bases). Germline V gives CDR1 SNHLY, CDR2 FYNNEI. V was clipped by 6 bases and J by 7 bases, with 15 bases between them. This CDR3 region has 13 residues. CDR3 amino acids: CASRVEGRGTQYF. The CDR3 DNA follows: TGTGCCAGCAGGGTAGAGGGCCGGGGGACCCAGTACTTC.

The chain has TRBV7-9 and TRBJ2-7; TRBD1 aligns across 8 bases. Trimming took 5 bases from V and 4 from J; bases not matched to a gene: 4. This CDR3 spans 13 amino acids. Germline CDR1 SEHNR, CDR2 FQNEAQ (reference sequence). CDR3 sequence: CASSARGQYEQYF. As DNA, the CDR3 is TGTGCCAGCAGCGCCAGGGGGCAGTACGAGCAGTACTTC.

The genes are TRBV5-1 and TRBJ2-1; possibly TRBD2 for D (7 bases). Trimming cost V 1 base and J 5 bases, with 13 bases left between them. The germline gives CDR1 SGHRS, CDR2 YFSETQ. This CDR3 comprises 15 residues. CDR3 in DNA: TGCGCCAGCAGCTTGTGGTCGGGGGGCGACAATGAGCAGTTCTTC. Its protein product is CASSLWSGGDNEQFF.

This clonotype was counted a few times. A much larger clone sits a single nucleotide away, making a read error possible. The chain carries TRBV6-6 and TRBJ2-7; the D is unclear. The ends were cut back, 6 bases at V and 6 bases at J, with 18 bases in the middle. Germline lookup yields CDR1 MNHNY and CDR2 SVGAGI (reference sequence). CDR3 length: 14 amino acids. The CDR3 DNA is TGTGCCAGCAGGCACGGATTAGGGTCAAGCGAGCAGTACTTC. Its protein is CASRHGLGSSEQYF.

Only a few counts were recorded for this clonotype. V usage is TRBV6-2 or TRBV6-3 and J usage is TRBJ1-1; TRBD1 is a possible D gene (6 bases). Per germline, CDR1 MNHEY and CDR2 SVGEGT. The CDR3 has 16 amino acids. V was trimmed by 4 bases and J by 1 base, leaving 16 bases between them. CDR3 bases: TGTGCCAGCAGTTCAATCTTACAGGGCGCGAACACTGAAGCTTTCTTT. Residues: CASSSILQGANTEAFF.

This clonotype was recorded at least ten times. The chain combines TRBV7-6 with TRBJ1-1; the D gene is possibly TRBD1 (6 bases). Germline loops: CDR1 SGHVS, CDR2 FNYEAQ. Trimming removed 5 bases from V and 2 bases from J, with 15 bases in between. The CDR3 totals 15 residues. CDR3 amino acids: CASSEVGGRNTEAFF. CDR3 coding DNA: TGTGCCAGCAGCGAGGTGGGGGGCCGTAACACTGAAGCTTTCTTT.

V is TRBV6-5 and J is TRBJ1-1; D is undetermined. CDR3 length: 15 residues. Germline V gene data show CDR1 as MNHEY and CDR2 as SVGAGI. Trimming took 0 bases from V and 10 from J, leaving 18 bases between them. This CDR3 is CASSYSISDSFGAFF. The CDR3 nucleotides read TGTGCCAGCAGTTACTCTATCTCTGACTCATTCGGAGCTTTCTTT.

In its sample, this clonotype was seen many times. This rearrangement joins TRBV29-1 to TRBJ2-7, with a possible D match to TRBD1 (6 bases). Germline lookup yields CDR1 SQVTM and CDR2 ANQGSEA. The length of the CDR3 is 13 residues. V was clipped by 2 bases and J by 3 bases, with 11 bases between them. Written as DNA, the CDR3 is TGCAGCGTTGAATTACAGGGTTTCTACGAGCAGTACTTC. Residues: CSVELQGFYEQYF.

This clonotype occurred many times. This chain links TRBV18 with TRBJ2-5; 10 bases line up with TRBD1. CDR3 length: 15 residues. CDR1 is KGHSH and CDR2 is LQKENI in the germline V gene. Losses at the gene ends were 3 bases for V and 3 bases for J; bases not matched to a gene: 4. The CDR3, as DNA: TGTGCCAGCTCACCCCAGACAGGGGGCGAAGAGACCCAGTACTTC. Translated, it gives CASSPQTGGEETQYF.

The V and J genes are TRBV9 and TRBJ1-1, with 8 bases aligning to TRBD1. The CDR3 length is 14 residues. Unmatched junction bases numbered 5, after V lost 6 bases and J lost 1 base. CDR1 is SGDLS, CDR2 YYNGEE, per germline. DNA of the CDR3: TGTGCCAGCACCCGGGGACAGGCGAACACTGAAGCTTTCTTT. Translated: CASTRGQANTEAFF.

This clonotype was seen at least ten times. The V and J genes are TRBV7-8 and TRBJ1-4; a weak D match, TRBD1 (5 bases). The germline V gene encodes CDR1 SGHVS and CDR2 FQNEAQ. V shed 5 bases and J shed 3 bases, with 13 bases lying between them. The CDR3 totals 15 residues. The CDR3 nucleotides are TGTGCCAGCAGCCCGGCTGGGGGACCTAATGAAAAACTGTTTTTT. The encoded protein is CASSPAGGPNEKLFF.

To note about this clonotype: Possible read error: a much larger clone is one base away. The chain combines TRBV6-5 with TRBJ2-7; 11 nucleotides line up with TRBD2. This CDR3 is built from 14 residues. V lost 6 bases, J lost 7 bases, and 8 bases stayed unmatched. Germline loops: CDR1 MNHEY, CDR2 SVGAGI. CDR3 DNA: TGTGCCAGCAGCCTTAGCGGGGGGGATAATGAGCAGTACTTC. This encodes CASSLSGGDNEQYF.